The 18 T cell receptor beta chains presented below share a single source sample, sequenced in a study of cytomegalovirus exposure and HLA in healthy donors. The PCR made use of 60 Vbeta and 13 Jbeta primers. Data came from immunoSEQ multiplex PCR; TCRdb stores just in-frame clones and leaves some out. The sample holds some 180,000 clones; roughly 80% are singletons and the top ten take approximately 1.5%. Input material: PBMCs. Receptor source: a woman aged 18-35 years in good health and CMV-seronegative.

The chain has TRBV18 and TRBJ2-3; 11 nucleotides align to TRBD2. The CDR3 length is 17 residues. J lost 5 bases, V lost 3 bases, and 10 bases had no gene match. Per germline, CDR1 KGHSH and CDR2 LQKENI. In DNA, the CDR3 is TGTGCCAGCTCACCCCTTGGGGTTCTAGCGGGAGGAGATACGCAGTATTTT. This gives the protein CASSPLGVLAGGDTQYF.

The J gene is TRBJ2-7, the V gene TRBV4-1, with 8 bases identical to TRBD1. Germline CDR1 MGHRA, CDR2 YSYEKL. The CDR3 loop spans 15 amino acids. After removal of 0 bases from V and 1 base from J, the junction contained 2 bases not matched to a gene. Written as DNA, the CDR3 is TGCGCCAGCAGCCAAGAACAGGGGGGTTCCTACGAGCAGTACTTC. It codes for CASSQEQGGSYEQYF.

The count of this clone is one. The genes are TRBV28 and TRBJ2-2; the D gene is possibly TRBD1 (5 bases). The CDR3 is 15 residues long. Trimming took 6 bases from V and 6 from J, leaving 17 bases between them. Germline V lookup: CDR1 MDHEN, CDR2 SYDVKM. CDR3 amino acids: CASSSAARQSGELFF. The CDR3 bases are TGTGCCAGCAGCTCCGCCGCCCGACAGTCCGGGGAGCTGTTTTTT. Filled out from reference TRBV28 and TRBJ2-2, the complete variable domain reads DVKVTQSSRYLVKRTGEKVFLECVQDMDHENMFWYRQDPGLGLRLIYFSYDVKMKEKGDIPEGYSVSREKKERFSLILESASTNQTSMYLCASSSAARQSGELFFGEGSRLTVL.

The table lists this clone with a few counts. V usage is TRBV13 and J usage is TRBJ2-7; weak D call: TRBD1 (6 bases). V was trimmed by 5 bases and J by 5 bases, leaving 16 bases between them. The CDR3 spans 14 residues. Germline V gives CDR1 PRHDT, CDR2 FYEKMQ (reference sequence). The CDR3 loop is CASSEGHETDEQYV. In nucleotides, the CDR3 is TGTGCCAGCAGCGAGGGACATGAGACCGACGAGCAGTACGTC.

Here the CDR3 DNA reads TGTGCCAGCAGCTCACAGATCAGAAATGAAAAACTGTTTTTT. Amino acids: CASSSQIRNEKLFF. The genes are TRBV5-6 and TRBJ1-4, with unresolved D. The CDR3 loop spans 14 amino acids. V was shortened by 3 bases and J by 5 bases, with 11 bases between the two germline ends. Germline-derived CDR1 and CDR2 are SGHDT and YYEEEE.

The V call is TRBV5-1, the J call TRBJ2-3; tentatively, D is TRBD2 (6 bases). V lost 0 bases, J lost 5 bases, and 16 bases lay in between. Germline CDR1 and CDR2: SGHRS and YFSETQ. The CDR3 has 16 residues. Written as DNA, the CDR3 is TGCGCCAGCAGCTTGGAGGGGCCGGGAGTAGGAGATACGCAGTATTTT. Its protein product is CASSLEGPGVGDTQYF. The full variable domain, with the rest looked up from reference TRBV5-1 and TRBJ2-3, is KAGVTQTPRYLIKTRGQQVTLSCSPISGHRSVSWYQQTPGQGLQFLFEYFSETQRNKGNFPGRFSGRQFSNSRSEMNVSTLELGDSALYLCASSLEGPGVGDTQYFGPGTRLTVL.

This chain connects TRBV5-5 to TRBJ1-5, with 7 positions matching TRBD1. CDR3 length: 15 residues. Trimming cost V 0 bases and J 7 bases; bases outside gene matches: 7. Germline CDR1 and CDR2: SGHKS and YYEKEE (reference sequence). As DNA, the CDR3 is TGTGCCAGCAGCTTGGTCCCAGGGGGTGGGCAGCCCCAGCATTTT. Its translation: CASSLVPGGGQPQHF.

This clone showed up just a few times. The chain links TRBV30 to TRBJ1-2; 8 positions match TRBD1. Looked up from germline, CDR1 is GTSNPN and CDR2 is SVGIG (reference sequence). J gave up 8 bases and V 3 bases, and 5 bases lay outside the gene matches. There are 12 residues in the CDR3. The CDR3 coding sequence is TGTGCCTGGAGGCAGGGGGCCGAAGGCTACACCTTC. Protein product: CAWRQGAEGYTF.

Only one count was recorded for this clone. The rearrangement joins TRBV6-5 to TRBJ2-1; D possibly corresponds to TRBD2 (6 bases). CDR1 and CDR2 (germline): MNHEY, SVGAGI. V was pared by 5 bases and J by 10 bases, with 18 bases between. This CDR3 is 14 amino acids long. CDR3 DNA sequence: TGTGCCAGCAGTCCCTTGACTAGAGTGACCGAGCAGTTCTTC. This gives the protein CASSPLTRVTEQFF.

J is TRBJ2-5 and V is TRBV5-1; 11 bases match TRBD2. CDR1 is SGHRS, CDR2 YFSETQ, per germline. This CDR3 has 15 residues. V gave up 3 bases and J gave up 7 bases; unmatched junction bases: 8. The CDR3: CASSWTSGQTVTQYF. The DNA for the CDR3 is TGCGCCAGCAGCTGGACTAGCGGGCAGACGGTGACCCAGTACTTC. Drawing the rest from reference TRBV5-1 and TRBJ2-5, the complete variable domain is KAGVTQTPRYLIKTRGQQVTLSCSPISGHRSVSWYQQTPGQGLQFLFEYFSETQRNKGNFPGRFSGRQFSNSRSEMNVSTLELGDSALYLCASSWTSGQTVTQYFGPGTRLLVL.

The rearrangement joins TRBV9 to TRBJ1-1; no clear D gene. Trimming cost V 0 bases and J 11 bases, with 23 bases left between them. CDR3 length: 16 residues. Per the germline V gene, CDR1 is SGDLS and CDR2 is YYNGEE. CDR3 nucleotides: TGTGCCAGCAGCGTAGGGGCGGGAAAAGGGAAAGTGGAGGCTTTCTTT. Encoded protein: CASSVGAGKGKVEAFF.

The chain uses TRBV6-6 and TRBJ2-5; D is possibly TRBD1 (6 bases). The CDR3 loop spans 16 amino acids. Trimming removed 0 bases at V and 4 bases at J, with 15 bases between. Germline lookup yields CDR1 MNHNY and CDR2 SVGAGI (reference sequence). CDR3 nucleotides: TGTGCCAGCAGTTACTCAGCCGTCAGGGGAAGAGAGACCCAGTACTTC. It encodes CASSYSAVRGRETQYF.

The rearrangement uses TRBV7-2 and TRBJ2-7, with D tentatively TRBD2 (7 bases). V lost 0 bases to trimming and J lost 2 bases, with 8 bases between them. The CDR3 is 14 amino acids. The germline V gene encodes CDR1 SGHTA and CDR2 FQGNSA. This chain's CDR3 is CASSLAGGAYEQYF. CDR3 bases: TGTGCCAGCAGCTTAGCAGGGGGGGCCTACGAGCAGTACTTC.

This clone has a handful of counts. The chain carries TRBV19 and TRBJ1-4, with no clear D. This CDR3 comprises 12 residues. The ends were cut back, 6 bases at V and 6 bases at J, with 8 bases in the middle. Germline loops: CDR1 LNHDA, CDR2 SQIVND (reference sequence). CDR3 sequence (DNA): TGTGCCAGTAGCCGGGTAGATGAAAAACTGTTTTTT. It translates to CASSRVDEKLFF.

The table lists this clone with a few counts. This rearrangement joins TRBV6-5 to TRBJ2-7; TRBD2 is a possible D gene (6 bases). The length of the CDR3 is 13 residues. V lost 6 bases and J 1 base, leaving 10 bases between the germline ends. Germline V gene lookup returns CDR1 MNHEY and CDR2 SVGAGI. The CDR3 region has the DNA TGTGCCAGCAGCGGAGGGGTTTCCTACGAGCAGTACTTC. The encoded protein is CASSGGVSYEQYF.

The rearrangement uses TRBV28 and TRBJ2-4, with D perhaps matching TRBD1 (6 bases). The CDR3 runs to 15 residues. V lost 3 bases and J lost 6, with 15 bases in between. Germline V gene sequence: CDR1 MDHEN, CDR2 SYDVKM. CDR3 loop: CASSFGGPRVNIQYF. CDR3 nucleotides: TGTGCCAGCAGTTTTGGGGGCCCTAGGGTAAACATTCAGTACTTC.

The chain joins TRBV29-1 to TRBJ1-4; no clear D gene. Germline CDR1 is SQVTM and CDR2 is ANQGSEA. This CDR3 region has 11 residues. Trimming stripped 4 bases from V and 5 bases from J, with 5 bases between. The chain's CDR3 is CSVGANEKLFF. In DNA form, the CDR3 reads TGCAGCGTTGGGGCGAATGAAAAACTGTTTTTT.

The V gene is TRBV10-3, the J gene TRBJ1-6; TRBD1 matches at 7 bases. The CDR3 runs 15 residues. The J segment lost 6 bases and the V segment lost 4 bases, leaving 6 bases of the junction unmatched. CDR1 and CDR2 (germline): ENHRY, SYGVKD. The CDR3 bases are TGTGCCATCAGTGGACTTGGGACAGCTAATTCACCCCTCCACTTT. Its protein product is CAISGLGTANSPLHF.